The entry below describes one TCR beta chain. Its cognate antigen is unknown. The data were obtained in a study of siplizumab effects on memory and regulatory T cells. Germline V lookup: CDR1 LGHNA, CDR2 YNFKEQ. The CDR3 has 14 amino acids. Libraries were prepared by immunoSEQ multiplex PCR; TCRdb keeps only in-frame clonotypes and omits some of them. The sample contains around 110,000 clones, about 94% of which appear only once. Notes on the study in general: A minor share of alloreactive clones matched unstimulated subsets. Mean Treg-derived proportions of mappable alloreactive CD4+ clones were roughly 70% for siplizumab and about 28% for controls. It seemed that naive T cells were more diverse than memory cells and were major contributors to the alloresponse. Sequences that were alloreactive and traceable to unstimulated CD4+ memory cells were significantly reduced by siplizumab.

The chain combines TRBV4-2 with TRBJ2-5; 7 positions agree with TRBD1. The assigned J gene may be wrong: the sequence end matches TRBJ2-7 better. Material for sequencing was non-Treg CD4+ T cells sorted from blood. The receptor comes from a human donor in good health. CDR3 coding DNA: TGTGCCAGCAGCCAAGGGACAGGTGTAGGCGAGCAGTACTTC. Encoded protein: CASSQGTGVGEQYF.